These 32 T cell receptor beta chains originate from one sample sequenced in a study of cytomegalovirus exposure and HLA in healthy donors (dated by TCRdb to the late 2010s). The protocol used for the library was the immunoSEQ multiplex PCR assay. The multiplex PCR relied on a mix of 60 forward primers for TCR Vbeta segments and 13 reverse primers for TCR Jbeta segments. The table was pulled from immuneACCESS by TCRdb, which kept in-frame rearrangements only. Such tables lose some clones; where checked, under half of the loss comes from unresolved V genes, and the rest has no known cause. This sample holds under 200,000 clones; approximately 88% were observed only once. Of the sample, about 2.4% falls within the top ten clones. Specimen: PBMCs. The receptors derive from a woman in her 50s in good health and CMV-seropositive.

The rearrangement links TRBV28 to TRBJ1-5; 8 nucleotides match TRBD1. Germline V gene sequence: CDR1 MDHEN, CDR2 SYDVKM. The CDR3 runs to 15 residues. V lost 7 bases and J lost 7; bases outside the gene matches: 12. The CDR3 DNA sequence: TGTGCCAGCAAGGATGGCAGGGGGCAAGGACAGCCCCAGCATTTT. It yields the protein CASKDGRGQGQPQHF.

The chain has TRBV6-5 and TRBJ1-3; D is unclear. This CDR3 has 15 amino acids. With 4 bases removed from V and 4 bases from J, the gap between germline ends came to 14 bases. Germline V gives CDR1 MNHEY, CDR2 SVGAGI. CDR3 loop: CASSSQRFEGNTIYF. In DNA, the CDR3 is TGTGCCAGCAGTTCACAGAGATTTGAAGGAAACACCATATATTTT.

The chain joins TRBV5-1 to TRBJ2-5; 10 bases align to TRBD1. The CDR3 has 15 amino acids. CDR1 SGHRS and CDR2 YFSETQ come from the germline V gene. Unmatched junction bases numbered 6, after V lost 4 bases and J lost 3 bases. CDR3 sequence: CASSLTGTGEETQYF. CDR3 in DNA: TGCGCCAGCAGCCTCACCGGGACAGGGGAAGAGACCCAGTACTTC.

This chain links TRBV9 with TRBJ2-5, with 9 bases fitting TRBD2. V gave up 6 bases and J gave up 4 bases; unmatched junction bases: 7. From germline, CDR1 is SGDLS and CDR2 YYNGEE. The CDR3 has 14 residues. CDR3 protein: CASTLGLAGETQYF. The CDR3 DNA sequence: TGTGCCAGCACCCTGGGACTAGCTGGAGAGACCCAGTACTTC. Full variable domain (outside the CDR3, taken from reference TRBV9 and TRBJ2-5): DSGVTQTPKHLITATGQRVTLRCSPRSGDLSVYWYQQSLDQGLQFLIQYYNGEERAKGNILERFSAQQFPDLHSELNLSSLELGDSALYFCASTLGLAGETQYFGPGTRLLVL.

In regard to this clone: Sequence at one end of the junction differs from germline and may be a read error. The V gene is TRBV7-7, the J gene TRBJ2-1; the match to TRBD2 covers 14 bases. This CDR3 spans 16 amino acids. CDR1 SSHAT and CDR2 FNYEAQ come from the germline V gene (reference sequence). The CDR3 coding sequence is TGTGCTAGCAACTCAACGACTAGCGGGGGGGAATATGAGCAGTTCTTC. Amino acid sequence: CASNSTTSGGEYEQFF.

The chain is built from TRBV5-1 and TRBJ1-1, with D possibly matching TRBD1 (5 bases). There are 14 residues in the CDR3. Germline V gives CDR1 SGHRS, CDR2 YFSETQ. Between the trimmed V and J ends, which lost 3 bases and 0 bases, there was a span of 9 bases. In DNA, the CDR3 is TGCGCCAGCAGCTGGGAGGGGATGAACACTGAAGCTTTCTTT. Translation: CASSWEGMNTEAFF.

The gene calls are TRBV4-3 and TRBJ1-5, with 7 bases aligning to TRBD1. Germline V gene lookup returns CDR1 LGHNA and CDR2 YSLEER. V shed 1 base, J shed 10 bases, and the junction held 13 bases outside the gene matches. CDR3 length: 16 amino acids. Here the CDR3 reads CASSQVYSGGGKPQHF. The CDR3 DNA reads as TGCGCCAGCAGCCAAGTGTATTCAGGGGGTGGGAAACCCCAGCATTTT.

The rearrangement uses TRBV30 and TRBJ2-1; D is perhaps TRBD1 (5 bases). The CDR3 totals 13 residues. V shed 0 bases and J shed 5 bases, with 8 bases lying between them. Germline-derived CDR1 and CDR2 are GTSNPN and SVGIG (reference sequence). The CDR3 region is CAWSVGADNEQFF. The CDR3 nucleotides are TGTGCCTGGAGTGTAGGGGCGGACAATGAGCAGTTCTTC.

The chain has TRBV7-6 and TRBJ2-6, with TRBD1 matching 7 bases. V trimming: 5 bases; J trimming: 1 base; junction bases outside the gene matches: 5. CDR3 length: 16 amino acids. Germline V CDR1 and CDR2: SGHVS, FNYEAQ. Here the CDR3 reads CASSATTGSGANVLTF. In DNA form, the CDR3 reads TGTGCCAGCAGCGCCACGACAGGGTCTGGGGCCAACGTCCTGACTTTC.

This chain links TRBV6-1 with TRBJ2-6; 7 nucleotides match TRBD1. This CDR3 comprises 14 residues. V gave up 7 bases and J gave up 2 bases; unmatched junction bases: 2. Germline-derived CDR1 and CDR2 are MNHNS and SASEGT. CDR3 in amino acids: CASNDRAGANVLTF. CDR3 sequence (DNA): TGTGCCAGCAATGACAGGGCTGGGGCCAACGTCCTGACTTTC.

The chain joins TRBV5-1 to TRBJ1-4; 8 bases agree with TRBD1. The germline V gene encodes CDR1 SGHRS and CDR2 YFSETQ. With V trimmed by 5 bases and J by 4 bases, 4 bases remained unmatched. The CDR3 extends over 14 amino acids. CDR3 coding DNA: TGCGCCAGCAGTTGGGACAGGATTAATGAAAAACTGTTTTTT. Its translation is CASSWDRINEKLFF. The whole variable domain, remainder taken from reference TRBV5-1 and TRBJ1-4, is KAGVTQTPRYLIKTRGQQVTLSCSPISGHRSVSWYQQTPGQGLQFLFEYFSETQRNKGNFPGRFSGRQFSNSRSEMNVSTLELGDSALYLCASSWDRINEKLFFGSGTQLSVL.

V usage is TRBV10-3 and J usage is TRBJ1-2; a weak D match, TRBD1 (6 bases). CDR1 ENHRY and CDR2 SYGVKD come from the germline V gene. Trimming took off 8 bases at V and 2 bases at J, with 9 bases between the two ends. The CDR3 loop spans 12 amino acids. The CDR3 region is CAIGQMNYGYTF. In DNA, the CDR3 is TGTGCCATCGGACAGATGAACTATGGCTACACCTTC.

This clone was found once. The gene calls are TRBV5-1 and TRBJ2-3; 7 bases match TRBD1. Trimming cost V 4 bases and J 2 bases; bases outside gene matches: 7. Germline V gene data show CDR1 as SGHRS and CDR2 as YFSETQ. The CDR3 spans 15 residues. CDR3: CASSPGDSFTDTQYF. As DNA, the CDR3 is TGCGCCAGCAGCCCCGGGGACAGCTTCACAGATACGCAGTATTTT.

The V gene is TRBV11-2, the J gene TRBJ2-2; 11 bases match TRBD2. The ends lost 5 bases at V and 4 bases at J; junction bases unmatched: 6. The CDR3 has 16 residues. CDR1 and CDR2 (germline): SGHAT, FQNNGV. The CDR3 loop is CASSVRLAGRTGELFF. CDR3 bases: TGTGCCAGCAGCGTTAGACTAGCGGGGCGCACCGGGGAGCTGTTTTTT.

The rearrangement uses TRBV7-9 and TRBJ1-3; D not resolved. Germline loops: CDR1 SEHNR, CDR2 FQNEAQ (reference sequence). This CDR3 region has 14 residues. V lost 3 bases and J 1 base, leaving 7 bases between the germline ends. Written as DNA, the CDR3 is TGTGCCAGCAGCTTCGAGGTTTCTGGAAACACCATATATTTT. Translation gives CASSFEVSGNTIYF.

The genes are TRBV28 and TRBJ2-7; a weak D match, TRBD2 (5 bases). Trimming cost V 7 bases and J 1 base, with 11 bases left between them. The germline CDR1 and CDR2 sequences are MDHEN and SYDVKM. The CDR3 has 13 amino acids. The CDR3 DNA reads TGTGCCAGCAAGTGGCGGGTGTCCTACGAGCAGTACTTC. Protein: CASKWRVSYEQYF.

The rearrangement uses TRBV4-2 and TRBJ2-7; 7 positions agree with TRBD1. The CDR3 spans 16 residues. V lost 1 base to trimming and J lost 0 bases; unmatched junction nucleotides: 6. CDR1 is LGHNA, CDR2 YNFKEQ, per germline. CDR3 in amino acids: CASSQGQGSLSYEQYF. The CDR3 bases are TGTGCCAGCAGCCAAGGACAGGGTTCCCTCTCCTACGAGCAGTACTTC.

The chain joins TRBV15 to TRBJ2-6; D may be TRBD1 (5 bases). The CDR3 loop spans 18 amino acids. Germline V gives CDR1 LNHNV, CDR2 YYDKDF (reference sequence). The ends were cut back, 0 bases at V and 0 bases at J, with 12 bases in the middle. The CDR3 DNA follows: TGTGCCACCAGCAGAGATTGGGGCAGCGTCTCTGGGGCCAACGTCCTGACTTTC. Amino acids: CATSRDWGSVSGANVLTF. The full variable domain, in which reference TRBV15 and TRBJ2-6 provide the parts outside the CDR3, is DAMVIQNPRYQVTQFGKPVTLSCSQTLNHNVMYWYQQKSSQAPKLLFHYYDKDFNNEADTPDNFQSRRPNTSFCFLDIRSPGLGDTAMYLCATSRDWGSVSGANVLTFGAGSRLTVL.

The V and J genes are TRBV10-3 and TRBJ1-1, with D possibly TRBD1 on 6 matching bases. V was shortened by 3 bases and J by 1 base, with 12 bases between the two germline ends. The germline CDR1 and CDR2 sequences are ENHRY and SYGVKD. The CDR3 length is 15 residues. The CDR3 DNA reads TGTGCCATCAGTGACGTTACAGGGACGAACACTGAAGCTTTCTTT. Its protein is CAISDVTGTNTEAFF.

This chain connects TRBV2 to TRBJ2-1, with 8 bases matching TRBD1. Germline V gene sequence: CDR1 SNHLY, CDR2 FYNNEI. The J segment lost 8 bases and the V segment lost 7 bases, leaving 13 bases of the junction unmatched. CDR3 size: 15 residues. The CDR3 nucleotides are TGTGCCAGCATCCCCTTAGGACAGGGTTACGATGAGCAGTTCTTC. This encodes CASIPLGQGYDEQFF.

The gene calls are TRBV14 and TRBJ2-3; TRBD2 agrees at 9 bases. Losses at the gene ends were 0 bases for V and 2 bases for J; bases not matched to a gene: 6. The germline CDR1 and CDR2 sequences are SGHDN and FVKESK. This CDR3 has 17 amino acids. The CDR3 here is CASSQDWGLAATDTQYF. CDR3 coding DNA: TGTGCCAGCAGCCAAGATTGGGGACTAGCCGCCACAGATACGCAGTATTTT.

The chain is built from TRBV27 and TRBJ1-1, with D hard to call. Trimming shortened V by 6 bases and J by 6 bases, and 14 bases separated the two germline ends. The V gene's germline CDR1 is MNHEY and CDR2 SMNVEV (reference sequence). CDR3 length: 13 amino acids. CDR3 loop: CASRVAGAAEAFF. For the CDR3, the DNA is TGTGCCAGCAGGGTCGCGGGCGCGGCTGAAGCTTTCTTT.

The V gene is TRBV9, the J gene TRBJ2-1, with D maybe TRBD1 (6 bases). Trimming shortened V by 0 bases and J by 8 bases, and 15 bases separated the two germline ends. Germline CDR1 reads SGDLS; CDR2 reads YYNGEE. The CDR3 consists of 15 residues. The CDR3 region has the DNA TGTGCCAGCAGCGTAGAGGTAGGGGGTCGAGATGAGCAGTTCTTC. Amino acid sequence: CASSVEVGGRDEQFF.

The chain uses TRBV29-1 and TRBJ2-1, with 7 bases identical to TRBD1. The CDR3 length is 13 residues. The germline V gene encodes CDR1 SQVTM and CDR2 ANQGSEA. The V segment lost 4 bases and the J segment 3 bases; nucleotides outside the gene matches: 3. Written as DNA, the CDR3 is TGCAGCGTTGCAGGGACAGACTACAATGAGCAGTTCTTC. Encoded protein: CSVAGTDYNEQFF.

V and J are TRBV9 and TRBJ1-3; 7 bases match TRBD1. CDR1 and CDR2 (germline): SGDLS, YYNGEE. V gave up 3 bases and J gave up 4 bases; unmatched junction bases: 7. This CDR3 has 15 residues. The CDR3 nucleotides are TGTGCCAGCAGCGGACAGGGTCGGGGGGGAAACACCATATATTTT. Its protein is CASSGQGRGGNTIYF.

V and J are TRBV9 and TRBJ2-2; the match to TRBD2 covers 8 bases. Unmatched junction bases numbered 7, after V lost 2 bases and J lost 7 bases. CDR1 SGDLS and CDR2 YYNGEE come from the germline V gene. The CDR3 is 15 residues long. CDR3 in amino acids: CASSVSGGEGGELFF. CDR3 nucleotides: TGTGCCAGCAGCGTGTCCGGGGGGGAGGGCGGGGAGCTGTTTTTT.

The rearrangement joins TRBV5-4 to TRBJ1-1, with 7 bases fitting TRBD1. The length of the CDR3 is 16 residues. V was pared by 0 bases and J by 6 bases, with 11 bases of the junction left unmatched. The germline V gene encodes CDR1 SGHNT and CDR2 YYREEE (reference sequence). The CDR3 protein is CASSLERRQGKSEAFF. CDR3 DNA sequence: TGTGCCAGCAGCTTGGAGCGCCGACAGGGAAAGTCTGAAGCTTTCTTT.

The chain carries TRBV5-5 and TRBJ1-1, with TRBD1 as a possible D gene (6 bases). The V gene's germline CDR1 is SGHKS and CDR2 YYEKEE (reference sequence). Trimming removed 3 bases at V and 1 base at J, with 16 bases between. This CDR3 is 16 amino acids long. The CDR3 reads CASSWGPGPTNTEAFF. The CDR3 nucleotides are TGTGCCAGCAGCTGGGGGCCGGGACCCACGAACACTGAAGCTTTCTTT. Using reference TRBV5-5 and TRBJ1-1 for the parts outside the CDR3, the full variable domain is DAGVTQSPTHLIKTRGQQVTLRCSPISGHKSVSWYQQVLGQGPQFIFQYYEKEERGRGNFPDRFSARQFPNYSSELNVNALLLGDSALYLCASSWGPGPTNTEAFFGQGTRLTVV.

This rearrangement joins TRBV9 to TRBJ1-2, with TRBD1 identical over 10 bases. The germline V gene encodes CDR1 SGDLS and CDR2 YYNGEE. Trimming cost V 4 bases and J 7 bases; bases outside gene matches: 7. CDR3 length: 14 residues. CDR3 protein: CASSTKDRGGGYTF. The CDR3 region has the DNA TGTGCCAGCAGCACGAAGGACAGGGGGGGTGGCTACACCTTC.

This clone showed up just once. V gene TRBV19 combines with J gene TRBJ1-4; D unclear. Trimming took 5 bases from V and 7 from J, leaving 11 bases between them. From germline, CDR1 is LNHDA and CDR2 SQIVND (reference sequence). This CDR3 is 13 amino acids long. The CDR3 DNA sequence: TGTGCCAGTAGTGTGAGTAAACTTGAAAAACTGTTTTTT. Its translation: CASSVSKLEKLFF.

V and J are TRBV29-1 and TRBJ2-2; TRBD1 agrees at 10 bases. V lost 7 bases to trimming and J lost 5 bases; unmatched junction nucleotides: 10. The germline gives CDR1 SQVTM, CDR2 ANQGSEA. The CDR3 has 15 amino acids. The CDR3 DNA follows: TGCAGCGCTCGGCACGGGACAGGGGAAACCGGGGAGCTGTTTTTT. This sequence encodes CSARHGTGETGELFF.

The V call is TRBV5-1, the J call TRBJ2-1; 10 nucleotides line up with TRBD2. V was clipped by 5 bases and J by 3 bases; unmatched bases: 5. CDR3 length: 15 residues. Germline CDR1 reads SGHRS; CDR2 reads YFSETQ. CDR3 loop: CASSFSGGSYNEQFF. CDR3 DNA: TGCGCCAGCAGTTTTAGCGGGGGGAGCTACAATGAGCAGTTCTTC.